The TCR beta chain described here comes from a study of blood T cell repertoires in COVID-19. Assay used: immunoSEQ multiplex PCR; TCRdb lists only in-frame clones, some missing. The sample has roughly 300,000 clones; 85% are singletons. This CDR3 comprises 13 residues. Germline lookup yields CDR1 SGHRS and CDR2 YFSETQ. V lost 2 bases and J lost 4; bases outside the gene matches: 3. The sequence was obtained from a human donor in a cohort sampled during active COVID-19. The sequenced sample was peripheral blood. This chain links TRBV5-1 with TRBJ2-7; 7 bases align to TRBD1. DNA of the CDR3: TGCGCCAGCAGCTTCCAGGGGGAATACGAGCAGTACTTC. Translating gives CASSFQGEYEQYF.